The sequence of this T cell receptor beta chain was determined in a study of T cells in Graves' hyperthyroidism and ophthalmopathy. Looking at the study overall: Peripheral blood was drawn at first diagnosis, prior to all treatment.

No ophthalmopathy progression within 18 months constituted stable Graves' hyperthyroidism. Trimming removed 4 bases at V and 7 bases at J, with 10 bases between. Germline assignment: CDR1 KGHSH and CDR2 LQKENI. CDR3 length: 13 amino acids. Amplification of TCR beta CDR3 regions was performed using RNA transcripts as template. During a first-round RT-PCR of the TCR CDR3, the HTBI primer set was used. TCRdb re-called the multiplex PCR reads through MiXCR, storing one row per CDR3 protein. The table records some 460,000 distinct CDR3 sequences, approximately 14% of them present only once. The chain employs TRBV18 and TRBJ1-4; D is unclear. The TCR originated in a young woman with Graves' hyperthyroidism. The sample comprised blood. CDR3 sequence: CASSLPFVEKLFF. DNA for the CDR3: TGTGCCAGCTCACTACCGTTTGTTGAAAAACTGTTTTTT.